Sequencing of this T cell receptor beta chain was carried out in a study of shared clonotypes between healthy human individuals. Only in-frame clones appear in the TCRdb table, and some are missing; sequencing was by immunoSEQ multiplex PCR. Of about 110,000 clones listed, about 63% are singletons. J gave up 4 bases and V 6 bases, and 0 bases lay outside the gene matches. The germline gives CDR1 ENHRY, CDR2 SYGVKD. The CDR3 contains 12 residues. What was sequenced was memory CD8+ T cells sorted from blood. Subset reported: CD45RO+ cells pooled with CCR7-negative TemRA cells. This TCR was sampled from a woman in her twenties or thirties in good health. This chain joins TRBV10-3 and TRBJ2-1, with 7 bases fitting TRBD2. The CDR3 loop is CAISGRYNEQFF. The DNA for the CDR3 is TGTGCCATCAGCGGGAGGTACAATGAGCAGTTCTTC.